These 32 T cell receptor beta chains came from one sample sequenced in a study of TIL therapy for anti-PD-1-resistant metastatic lung cancer. The time point here: pre-treatment sample, taken before nivolumab and TIL therapy. Pleural nodules or supraclavicular lymph nodes made up most of the excised metastases sampled. Sequencing used immunoSEQ v3. Produced via immunoSEQ multiplex PCR; TCRdb's table is partial and in-frame only. The table records approximately 2,100 clones, around four fifths of them present only once. The input for sequencing was tumor tissue, taken at baseline. These receptors were collected from a person aged 25 to 80 with non-small cell lung cancer.

A few counts support this clone. The chain uses TRBV7-6 and TRBJ2-1, with unresolved D. This CDR3 has 12 residues. The V gene lost 5 bases and the J gene lost 8 bases, with 10 bases spanning the gap. CDR1 and CDR2 from the germline V gene are SGHVS and FNYEAQ. The CDR3 bases are TGTGCCAGCAGCCCCCTGCAAGATGAGCAGTTCTTC. This codes for CASSPLQDEQFF.

This chain joins TRBV7-8 and TRBJ2-1, with D possibly matching TRBD2 (5 bases). The CDR3 has 19 residues. Germline CDR1 SGHVS, CDR2 FQNEAQ. V was shortened by 0 bases and J by 0 bases, with 18 bases between the two germline ends. CDR3: CASSLARFGGPRSYNEQFF. In DNA form, the CDR3 reads TGTGCCAGCAGCTTAGCCCGCTTCGGCGGGCCCCGCTCCTACAATGAGCAGTTCTTC.

The chain couples TRBV27 to TRBJ2-1; TRBD2 matches 8 bases. This CDR3 is 14 amino acids long. CDR1 is MNHEY and CDR2 is SMNVEV in the germline V gene (reference sequence). V shed 4 bases, J shed 8 bases, and the junction held 7 bases outside the gene matches. The CDR3 spells CASSSPGREDEQFF. CDR3 nucleotides: TGTGCCAGCAGTTCTCCCGGGAGGGAGGATGAGCAGTTCTTC.

V usage is TRBV2 and J usage is TRBJ1-3; 7 bases align to TRBD1. This CDR3 contains 15 residues. Trimming cost V 6 bases and J 2 bases; bases outside gene matches: 7. The germline gives CDR1 SNHLY, CDR2 FYNNEI. The CDR3 sequence: CASSFGQDPGNTIYF. The CDR3 DNA follows: TGTGCCAGCAGCTTCGGACAGGACCCTGGAAACACCATATATTTT.

The CDR3 spells CASSRGSSGTSTDTQYF. The CDR3 DNA is TGTGCCAGTAGTAGAGGTTCTAGCGGGACTAGCACAGATACGCAGTATTTT. The rearrangement links TRBV19 to TRBJ2-3, with 9 positions matching TRBD2. Germline-derived CDR1 and CDR2 are LNHDA and SQIVND (reference sequence). The ends lost 4 bases at V and 0 bases at J; junction bases unmatched: 8. CDR3 length equals 17 residues.

V gene TRBV5-1 combines with J gene TRBJ1-1; 10 bases are a match to TRBD1. Germline trimming cut 7 bases from V and 1 base from J; bases unmatched to any gene: 10. This CDR3 region has 16 residues. CDR1 and CDR2 from the germline V gene are SGHRS and YFSETQ. CDR3 protein: CASFTGTGDGNTEAFF. In DNA, the CDR3 is TGCGCCAGCTTTACCGGGACAGGGGACGGGAACACTGAAGCTTTCTTT. Full variable domain (rest looked up from reference TRBV5-1 and TRBJ1-1): KAGVTQTPRYLIKTRGQQVTLSCSPISGHRSVSWYQQTPGQGLQFLFEYFSETQRNKGNFPGRFSGRQFSNSRSEMNVSTLELGDSALYLCASFTGTGDGNTEAFFGQGTRLTVV.

The chain is built from TRBV15 and TRBJ2-7; D uncertain. V lost 1 base, J lost 6 bases, and 13 bases lay in between. CDR1 and CDR2 from the germline V gene are LNHNV and YYDKDF (reference sequence). The CDR3 sequence is 14 residues long. Here the CDR3 DNA reads TGTGCCACCAGCAGAGCCCACCTGGTGGCCGAGCAGTACTTC. Encoded protein: CATSRAHLVAEQYF.

This clone was found a few times. The V call is TRBV5-4, the J call TRBJ2-7, with D possibly TRBD2 on 6 matching bases. The CDR3 consists of 16 residues. Per germline, CDR1 SGHNT and CDR2 YYREEE (reference sequence). Trimming left V 3 bases short and J 4 bases short, with 20 bases between. The CDR3 sequence is CASSSSSGSTLYEQYF. Here the CDR3 DNA reads TGTGCCAGCAGCTCCTCAAGCGGGTCCACCCTATACGAGCAGTACTTC. The full variable domain, with the rest looked up from reference TRBV5-4 and TRBJ2-7, is ETGVTQSPTHLIKTRGQQVTLRCSSQSGHNTVSWYQQALGQGPQFIFQYYREEENGRGNFPPRFSGLQFPNYSSELNVNALELDDSALYLCASSSSSGSTLYEQYFGPGTRLTVT.

The rearrangement uses TRBV10-3 and TRBJ2-7; D perhaps matches TRBD1 (5 bases). This CDR3 contains 14 residues. The V gene's germline CDR1 is ENHRY and CDR2 SYGVKD. V dropped 10 bases and J dropped 4 bases, with 20 bases sitting between them. This CDR3 is CATTGGSPGYEQYF. The CDR3 nucleotides read TGTGCCACCACAGGCGGTAGCCCTGGGTACGAGCAGTACTTC.

The gene calls are TRBV4-1 and TRBJ2-7, with 7 bases matching TRBD1. CDR3 length: 15 residues. J gave up 5 bases and V 0 bases, and 7 bases lay outside the gene matches. From germline, CDR1 is MGHRA and CDR2 YSYEKL. The CDR3 DNA follows: TGCGCCAGCAGCCAAGAACCGGGACAGTTGGACGAGCAGTACTTC. Protein product: CASSQEPGQLDEQYF.

This clone was found once. The rearrangement joins TRBV11-2 to TRBJ2-5; 7 bases align to TRBD1. Germline CDR1 is SGHAT and CDR2 is FQNNGV. This CDR3 has 13 amino acids. V lost 6 bases, J lost 3 bases, and 4 bases stayed unmatched. For the CDR3, the DNA is TGTGCCAGCAGAGGGGGCACGGAAGAGACCCAGTACTTC. Translated: CASRGGTEETQYF.

The genes are TRBV11-3 and TRBJ2-3, with D possibly called TRBD1 or TRBD2 (6 bases each). Germline V lookup: CDR1 SGHNT, CDR2 YENEEA. The CDR3 has 14 amino acids. Trimming took 3 bases from V and 3 from J, leaving 10 bases between them. This chain's CDR3 is CASSFEGGTDTQYF. DNA for the CDR3: TGTGCCAGCAGCTTTGAAGGGGGGACAGATACGCAGTATTTT.

The chain is built from TRBV10-3 and TRBJ1-3; a possible D gene is TRBD1 (6 bases). This CDR3 has 14 residues. Trimming left V 3 bases short and J 4 bases short, with 10 bases between. In germline, CDR1 is ENHRY, CDR2 SYGVKD. The CDR3 protein is CAISEQGSGNTIYF. The DNA of the CDR3 is TGTGCCATCAGTGAACAGGGTTCCGGAAACACCATATATTTT.

The V and J genes are TRBV6-1 and TRBJ2-7; D uncertain. Deletions cut 4 bases from V and 5 bases from J, with 12 bases between. This CDR3 has 13 amino acids. CDR1 is MNHNS, CDR2 SASEGT, per germline. The chain's CDR3 is CASSGGYVHEQYF. CDR3 DNA sequence: TGTGCCAGCAGTGGGGGTTACGTACACGAGCAGTACTTC.

The chain employs TRBV5-4 and TRBJ2-2, with TRBD2 matching over 14 bases. The CDR3 totals 18 residues. Germline CDR1 and CDR2: SGHNT and YYREEE (reference sequence). V was pared by 0 bases and J by 5 bases, with 6 bases of the junction left unmatched. The CDR3 loop is CASSLVGGLAGVTGELFF. As DNA, the CDR3 is TGTGCCAGCAGCTTGGTGGGGGGACTAGCGGGAGTAACCGGGGAGCTGTTTTTT.

V usage is TRBV10-3 and J usage is TRBJ1-2; D may be TRBD1 (5 bases). CDR3 length equals 11 residues. Germline V gene data show CDR1 as ENHRY and CDR2 as SYGVKD. V dropped 7 bases and J dropped 6 bases, with 9 bases sitting between them. This CDR3 is CAITSGNGYTF. Written as DNA, the CDR3 is TGTGCCATCACCTCAGGGAATGGCTACACCTTC.

The CDR3 sequence: CAISEESGEETQYF. CDR3 coding DNA: TGTGCCATCAGTGAGGAGTCGGGCGAAGAGACCCAGTACTTC. The chain links TRBV10-3 to TRBJ2-5, with D uncertain. V lost 2 bases, J lost 3 bases, and 10 bases lay in between. The CDR3 extends over 14 amino acids. Germline V gene lookup returns CDR1 ENHRY and CDR2 SYGVKD.

This chain connects TRBV9 to TRBJ2-3; no reliable D call. Trimming left V 4 bases short and J 6 bases short, with 12 bases between. The CDR3 spans 13 residues. Per the germline V gene, CDR1 is SGDLS and CDR2 is YYNGEE. The CDR3 sequence is CASSIDSPDTQYF. Written as DNA, the CDR3 is TGTGCCAGCAGCATCGACTCGCCGGATACGCAGTATTTT.

This chain joins TRBV10-2 and TRBJ2-3; 13 bases fit TRBD2. Germline CDR1 WSHSY, CDR2 SAAADI. Unmatched junction bases numbered 4, after V lost 6 bases and J lost 4 bases. The CDR3 covers 15 residues. CDR3 amino acids: CASRKGTSGADTQYF. The DNA for the CDR3 is TGCGCCAGCAGGAAAGGGACTAGCGGGGCAGATACGCAGTATTTT.

The rearrangement joins TRBV7-2 to TRBJ1-5; D not certain. The ends were cut back, 1 base at V and 1 base at J, with 5 bases in the middle. The CDR3 sequence is 14 residues long. CDR1 and CDR2 (germline): SGHTA, FQGNSA. The CDR3, as DNA: TGTGCCAGCAGCTTAGTGGACAGCAATCAGCCCCAGCATTTT. As protein: CASSLVDSNQPQHF.

V is TRBV27 and J is TRBJ2-7; possibly TRBD2 for D (6 bases). Trimming took 2 bases from V and 0 from J, leaving 14 bases between them. This CDR3 is built from 16 residues. The germline gives CDR1 MNHEY, CDR2 SMNVEV (reference sequence). The CDR3 nucleotides are TGTGCCAGCAGTTTACGGTTGGGACTGAGCTCCTACGAGCAGTACTTC. Amino acids: CASSLRLGLSSYEQYF.

The V call is TRBV29-1, the J call TRBJ1-2; perhaps TRBD1 as D (5 bases). The V end was cut by 1 base, the J end by 2 bases, with 8 bases between. Germline V gene data show CDR1 as SQVTM and CDR2 as ANQGSEA. The CDR3 contains 13 residues. The CDR3 region is CSVEGGENYGYTF. In DNA, the CDR3 is TGCAGCGTTGAAGGAGGGGAAAACTATGGCTACACCTTC. The variable domain in full, with the rest retrieved from reference TRBV29-1 and TRBJ1-2, is SAVISQKPSRDICQRGTSLTIQCQVDSQVTMMFWYRQQPGQSLTLIATANQGSEATYESGFVIDKFPISRPNLTFSTLTVSNMSPEDSSIYLCSVEGGENYGYTFGSGTRLTVV.

V is TRBV10-3 and J is TRBJ2-1; 8 nucleotides agree with TRBD1. Germline V gene sequence: CDR1 ENHRY, CDR2 SYGVKD. The CDR3 sequence is 13 residues long. The V gene end was trimmed by 5 bases and the J gene end by 8 bases; junction bases not matched to a gene: 5. The CDR3 DNA follows: TGTGCCATCAGTCAAAAACAGGGGGATGAGCAGTTCTTC. Translated: CAISQKQGDEQFF.

The V and J genes are TRBV4-2 and TRBJ1-5; D not resolved. This CDR3 comprises 15 residues. Trimming took off 2 bases at V and 5 bases at J, with 13 bases between the two ends. CDR1 LGHNA and CDR2 YNFKEQ come from the germline V gene. The CDR3 loop is CASSQRPQADQPQHF. As DNA, the CDR3 is TGTGCCAGCAGCCAAAGGCCCCAAGCCGATCAGCCCCAGCATTTT.

CDR3 sequence reads: CASSSISGTGNGYTF. CDR3 coding DNA: TGTGCCAGCTCATCAATTTCCGGGACCGGGAATGGCTACACCTTC. V usage is TRBV18 and J usage is TRBJ1-2, with a weak D call TRBD1 (5 bases). CDR3 length: 15 residues. The germline CDR1 and CDR2 sequences are KGHSH and LQKENI. Trimming took 5 bases from V and 6 from J, leaving 19 bases between them.

The V and J genes are TRBV7-8 and TRBJ1-2; a possible D gene is TRBD1 (6 bases). The CDR3 has 15 amino acids. Per the germline V gene, CDR1 is SGHVS and CDR2 is FQNEAQ. The V end was cut by 1 base, the J end by 3 bases, with 12 bases between. CDR3 DNA: TGTGCCAGCAGCTTAGTCGCAACAGGGCACTATGGCTACACCTTC. Translation gives CASSLVATGHYGYTF.

The rearrangement uses TRBV6-1 and TRBJ1-1, with TRBD1 matching 7 bases. The V and J ends lost 3 bases and 4 bases, in that order; junction bases with no gene match: 5. This CDR3 contains 14 residues. CDR1 and CDR2 from the germline V gene are MNHNS and SASEGT. This chain's CDR3 is CASSEGQIVTEAFF. CDR3 nucleotide sequence: TGTGCCAGCAGTGAGGGACAGATAGTCACTGAAGCTTTCTTT.

V usage is TRBV21-1 and J usage is TRBJ2-3; the table's D call TRBD2 went unverified against the DNA. TRBV21-1 represents a pseudogene. The length of the CDR3 is 16 residues. This CDR3 is CASSKRGLDSTDTQYF. CDR3 DNA sequence: TGTGCCAGCAGCAAACGAGGACTAGACAGCACAGATACGCAGTATTTT.

The chain links TRBV6-5 to TRBJ2-1; D is ambiguous. CDR1 is MNHEY, CDR2 SVGAGI, per germline. The CDR3 covers 16 residues. Deletions cut 0 bases from V and 3 bases from J, with 12 bases between. The CDR3, as DNA: TGTGCCAGCAGTTACTCGAGTCTTGGAGTCTACAATGAGCAGTTCTTC. It yields the protein CASSYSSLGVYNEQFF.

V and J are TRBV6-5 and TRBJ1-2; D call uncertain. Looked up from germline, CDR1 is MNHEY and CDR2 is SVGAGI. The CDR3 covers 14 residues. The V end was cut by 0 bases, the J end by 5 bases, with 10 bases between. CDR3 protein: CASSYSMEPYGYTF. The CDR3 nucleotides read TGTGCCAGCAGTTACTCGATGGAACCATATGGCTACACCTTC.

This clone appeared a single time. The J gene is TRBJ2-5, the V gene TRBV7-9; D unclear. The closer fit of TRBJ2-7 to the DNA end suggests the J call may be wrong. CDR1 is SEHNR and CDR2 is FQNEAQ in the germline V gene (reference sequence). This CDR3 is built from 14 residues. CDR3 DNA sequence: TGTGCCAGCAGCTCCTGGGATTCCACCTACGAGCAGTACTTC. The encoded protein is CASSSWDSTYEQYF.

The chain combines TRBV21-1 with TRBJ2-5. TRBV21-1 represents a pseudogene. The CDR3 totals 23 residues. The chain's CDR3 is CASSNCSGPANKPGPTCWETQYF. CDR3 DNA: TGTGCCAGCAGCAACTGCAGCGGCCCCGCCAATAAACCGGGACCGACCTGTTGGGAGACCCAGTACTTC.